This TCR beta chain was documented in a study of shared clonotypes between healthy human individuals. About the research overall: Participating donors consisted of two women and a few men aged 18 to 49.

Generated by immunoSEQ multiplex PCR, the TCRdb table keeps only in-frame clones and is missing some. Counted here are about 600,000 clones, around 97% occurring once; the ten biggest clones make up around 0.058%. Naive CD4+ cells were CD45RA-selected; the remaining cells were memory. The germline V gene encodes CDR1 MNHNS and CDR2 SASEGT. The CDR3 is 15 amino acids. Trimming removed 7 bases at V and 0 bases at J, with 15 bases between. This clonotype originated in a woman aged 25 to 39 in good health. The sequencing input was naive CD4+ T cells sorted from blood. Subset denoted: CD45RA+ positively selected. The genes are TRBV6-1 and TRBJ1-1; D remains ambiguous. The chain's CDR3 is CASNQPTRMNTEAFF. The CDR3 DNA reads as TGTGCCAGCAATCAGCCGACACGGATGAACACTGAAGCTTTCTTT.